These 7 T cell receptor beta chains were sequenced from one sample in a study of cytotoxic CD8 clonotypes in ibrutinib-treated CLL. Libraries were prepared by immunoSEQ multiplex PCR; TCRdb keeps only in-frame clonotypes and omits some of them. The profile shows approximately 30,000 clones, less than 75% of them singletons. Sequencing was performed on PBMCs, taken before ibrutinib treatment. The receptors were sampled from a human donor with chronic lymphocytic leukemia.

The rearrangement links TRBV2 to TRBJ1-4; 9 bases line up with TRBD1. Germline loops: CDR1 SNHLY, CDR2 FYNNEI. Germline trimming cut 6 bases from V and 5 bases from J; bases unmatched to any gene: 4. The CDR3 totals 14 residues. The CDR3, as DNA: TGTGCCAGCAGCCCCGGGACAGGGAATGAAAAACTGTTTTTT. Translated: CASSPGTGNEKLFF.

The sample holds a few counts of this clone. The chain is built from TRBV15 and TRBJ1-6; the D gene is possibly TRBD1 (5 bases). CDR3 length: 15 amino acids. Germline-derived CDR1 and CDR2 are LNHNV and YYDKDF (reference sequence). V gave up 0 bases and J gave up 10 bases, with 13 bases separating them. The CDR3 DNA reads TGTGCCACCAGCAGAGATCCAGGAGGGGAATCACCCCTCCACTTT. This encodes CATSRDPGGESPLHF.

The chain joins TRBV19 to TRBJ1-5; no firm D call. The CDR3 loop spans 14 amino acids. Trimming left V 8 bases short and J 0 bases short, with 11 bases between. CDR1 is LNHDA, CDR2 SQIVND, per germline (reference sequence). CDR3 amino acids: CASSFLGSNQPQHF. In nucleotides, the CDR3 is TGTGCCAGTTCTTTTCTCGGTAGCAATCAGCCCCAGCATTTT. The full variable domain, rest sourced from reference TRBV19 and TRBJ1-5, is DGGITQSPKYLFRKEGQNVTLSCEQNLNHDAMYWYRQDPGQGLRLIYYSQIVNDFQKGDIAEGYSVSREKKESFPLTVTSAQKNPTAFYLCASSFLGSNQPQHFGDGTRLSIL.

The gene calls are TRBV7-2 and TRBJ2-1; TRBD1 is a possible D gene (6 bases). Germline V gene lookup returns CDR1 SGHTA and CDR2 FQGNSA. The CDR3 has 11 residues. The ends were cut back, 9 bases at V and 16 bases at J, with 19 bases in the middle. The CDR3 DNA follows: TGTGCCAGTGGAGACAGGACCTTCTCTTTCTTC. This translates into CASGDRTFSFF.

A few counts support this clone. V and J are TRBV6-6 and TRBJ2-7; D gene unclear. The CDR3 sequence is 9 residues long. Germline CDR1 is MNHNY and CDR2 is SVGAGI (reference sequence). V was clipped by 8 bases and J by 3 bases, with 2 bases between them. CDR3 protein: CASGYEQYF. CDR3 nucleotide sequence: TGTGCCAGCGGCTACGAGCAGTACTTC.

V and J are TRBV11-2 and TRBJ2-1, with TRBD2 matching over 9 bases. CDR3 length: 17 amino acids. Germline CDR1 reads SGHAT; CDR2 reads FQNNGV. V was clipped by 5 bases and J by 3 bases; unmatched bases: 11. CDR3 loop: CASSKGSSGRFYNEQFF. DNA of the CDR3: TGTGCCAGCAGCAAGGGGTCCAGCGGGAGGTTCTACAATGAGCAGTTCTTC.

This chain joins TRBV18 and TRBJ1-2; unclear D gene. CDR1 and CDR2 (germline): KGHSH, LQKENI. V lost 4 bases to trimming and J lost 7 bases, with 16 bases between them. This CDR3 has 14 residues. CDR3 bases: TGTGCCAGCTCACGCGGGCACGTTGCGTTTGGCTACACCTTC. Amino acids: CASSRGHVAFGYTF. Filled out from reference TRBV18 and TRBJ1-2, the complete variable domain reads NAGVMQNPRHLVRRRGQEARLRCSPMKGHSHVYWYRQLPEEGLKFMVYLQKENIIDESGMPKERFSAEFPKEGPSILRIQQVVRGDSAAYFCASSRGHVAFGYTFGSGTRLTVV.